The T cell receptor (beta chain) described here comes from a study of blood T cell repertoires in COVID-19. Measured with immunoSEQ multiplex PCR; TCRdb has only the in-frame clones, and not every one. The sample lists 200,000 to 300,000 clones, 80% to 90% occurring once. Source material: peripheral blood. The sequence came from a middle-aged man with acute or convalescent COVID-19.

The CDR3 bases are TGTGCCACCCTAACAGGGGGGACCCTCCACTTT. This gives the protein CATLTGGTLHF. The chain links TRBV11-2 to TRBJ1-6; 8 nucleotides line up with TRBD1. V dropped 10 bases and J dropped 14; count of bases not matched to a gene: 7. Germline V CDR1 and CDR2: SGHAT, FQNNGV. CDR3 length: 11 amino acids.